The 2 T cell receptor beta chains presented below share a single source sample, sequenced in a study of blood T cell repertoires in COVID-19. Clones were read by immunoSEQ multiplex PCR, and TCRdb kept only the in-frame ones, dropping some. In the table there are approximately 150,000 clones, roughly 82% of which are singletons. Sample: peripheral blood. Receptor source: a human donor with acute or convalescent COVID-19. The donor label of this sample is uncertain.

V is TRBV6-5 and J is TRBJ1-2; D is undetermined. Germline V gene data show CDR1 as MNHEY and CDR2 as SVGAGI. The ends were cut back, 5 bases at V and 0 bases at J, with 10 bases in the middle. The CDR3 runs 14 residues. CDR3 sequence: CASSPRKSNYGYTF. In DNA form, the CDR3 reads TGTGCCAGCAGTCCCAGGAAGTCTAACTATGGCTACACCTTC.

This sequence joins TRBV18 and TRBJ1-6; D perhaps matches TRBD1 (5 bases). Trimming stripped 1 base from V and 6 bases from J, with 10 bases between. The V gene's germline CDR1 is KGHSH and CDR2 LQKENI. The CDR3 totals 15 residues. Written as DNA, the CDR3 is TGTGCCAGCTCACCACGGGGGGACTTTAATTCACCCCTCCACTTT. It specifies CASSPRGDFNSPLHF.